The 5 T cell receptor beta chains below were found in one sample sequenced in a study of breast tumors, draining lymph nodes, adjacent tissues. TCRdb processed the multiplex PCR reads anew with MiXCR; each CDR3 protein has one entry. Of some 120,000 distinct CDR3 sequences in the sample, 15% to 20% were seen once. Axillary draining lymph nodes of breast cancer patients supplied the node samples. The sample comprised axillary lymph node tissue. Receptor source: a female donor with breast cancer. Some clones in this sample may be carry-over from other donors' samples.

This clonotype was seen at least ten times. CDR3 sequence: CASTPQGSYNEQFF. As DNA, the CDR3 is TGTGCCTCTACCCCGCAGGGCTCCTACAATGAGCAGTTCTTC. The chain couples TRBV19 to TRBJ2-1, with D perhaps matching TRBD1 (5 bases). The CDR3 is 14 residues long. Trimming took off 11 bases at V and 0 bases at J, with 14 bases between the two ends. Germline V gene lookup returns CDR1 LNHDA and CDR2 SQIVND (reference sequence).

This clonotype was detected many times. V is TRBV12-3 or TRBV12-4 and J is TRBJ2-5, with 11 positions matching TRBD2. The CDR3 totals 15 residues. With 6 bases clipped from V and 4 bases from J, the junction kept 7 bases outside the gene matches. This chain's CDR3 is CASRLAGGGPETQYF. CDR3 DNA sequence: TGTGCCAGCAGGCTAGCGGGGGGTGGTCCAGAGACCCAGTACTTC.

This clonotype was picked up many times. The gene calls are TRBV2 and TRBJ2-5; TRBD2 agrees at 15 bases. With V trimmed by 7 bases and J by 1 base, 4 bases remained unmatched. The germline V gene encodes CDR1 SNHLY and CDR2 FYNNEI. The CDR3 covers 16 residues. CDR3 DNA: TGTGCCAGCAAACCGGGACTAGCGGGGGGCCAAGAGACCCAGTACTTC. Translation: CASKPGLAGGQETQYF. The complete variable domain, with remaining parts taken from reference TRBV2 and TRBJ2-5, reads EPEVTQTPSHQVTQMGQEVILRCVPISNHLYFYWYRQILGQKVEFLVSFYNNEISEKSEIFDDQFSVERPDGSNFTLKIRSTKLEDSAMYFCASKPGLAGGQETQYFGPGTRLLVL.

Many counts were recorded for this clonotype. The chain uses TRBV29-1 and TRBJ2-5; 16 bases match TRBD2. This CDR3 has 16 residues. The V gene end was trimmed by 7 bases and the J gene end by 4 bases; junction bases not matched to a gene: 9. The germline V gene has CDR1 SQVTM and CDR2 ANQGSEA. CDR3 in amino acids: CSGAGTSGRGRETQYF. The CDR3 bases are TGCAGCGGGGCCGGGACTAGCGGGAGGGGCAGAGAGACCCAGTACTTC.

This clonotype was seen at least ten times. This sequence joins TRBV19 and TRBJ1-4, with D uncertain. This CDR3 comprises 12 residues. The germline V and J ends were trimmed by 5 bases and 8 bases, with 9 bases remaining between them. Per germline, CDR1 LNHDA and CDR2 SQIVND (reference sequence). CDR3: CASSFSAEKLFF. The CDR3 nucleotides are TGTGCCAGTAGTTTTTCAGCCGAAAAACTGTTTTTT.